A single sample is the source of the 13 T cell receptor beta chains below, sequenced in a study of blood T cells in healthy people across ages (dated by TCRdb to between 2014 and 2017). The library was obtained by 5' RACE. The listed sequencing device is Illumina HiSeq 2500. A second 7 to 11 cycle PCR used a sample-barcoded 5' primer and a J-beta primer mix. TCRdb itself trimmed the public reads at Q25 with fastp, ran MiXCR and retained productive beta chains. Rows are combined by CDR3 protein, so each entry shows the most common genes and DNA. This sample comprises 500,000 to 650,000 distinct CDR3 sequences, over 25% of them detected only once. The top ten hold about 3.3% of the sample. This sample was also put to use in a study of T cells of mothers and their children.

The specimen was blood. Receptor source: a boy aged 2 to 10 in good health.

The rearrangement links TRBV10-3 to TRBJ2-7, with D perhaps matching TRBD1 or TRBD2 (5 bases each). The ends were cut back, 11 bases at V and 5 bases at J, with 16 bases in the middle. Germline CDR1 ENHRY, CDR2 SYGVKD. CDR3 length: 12 residues. CDR3 sequence reads: CAAQGEGNEQYF. The CDR3 coding sequence is TGTGCCGCTCAGGGAGAGGGCAACGAGCAGTACTTC.

The rearrangement joins TRBV3-1 to TRBJ1-6; no definite D call. V dropped 4 bases and J dropped 0 bases, with 13 bases sitting between them. CDR3 length equals 17 residues. Germline-derived CDR1 and CDR2 are LGHDT and YNNKEL (reference sequence). DNA for the CDR3: TGTGCCAGCAGCCGCCCACATTCCAGCTCCTATAATTCACCCCTCCACTTT. Translating it yields CASSRPHSSSYNSPLHF.

In this sample, this clonotype turned up a few times. The V gene is TRBV10-3, the J gene TRBJ2-5; TRBD1 agrees at 7 bases. The CDR3 length is 13 residues. CDR1 ENHRY and CDR2 SYGVKD come from the germline V gene. V was clipped by 4 bases and J by 4 bases; unmatched bases: 3. The CDR3 loop is CAISGPGGETQYF. As DNA, the CDR3 is TGTGCCATCAGTGGGCCAGGGGGAGAGACCCAGTACTTC.

The rearrangement links TRBV30 to TRBJ1-3; no firm D call. The CDR3 totals 12 residues. Between the trimmed V and J ends, which lost 7 bases and 3 bases, there was a span of 10 bases. CDR1 is GTSNPN and CDR2 is SVGIG in the germline V gene (reference sequence). The CDR3 nucleotides read TGTGCCTTCACGGGCAGTGGAAACACCATATATTTT. Amino acids: CAFTGSGNTIYF. The full variable domain, with the rest looked up from reference TRBV30 and TRBJ1-3, is SQTIHQWPATLVQPVGSPLSLECTVEGTSNPNLYWYRQAAGRGLQLLFYSVGIGQISSEVPQNLSASRPQDRQFILSSKKLLLSDSGFYLCAFTGSGNTIYFGEGSWLTVV.

This clonotype appeared a single time. The V and J genes are TRBV12-3 or TRBV12-4 and TRBJ2-5; 9 positions match TRBD1. The V gene end was trimmed by 6 bases and the J gene end by 5 bases; junction bases not matched to a gene: 16. The CDR3 consists of 17 residues. CDR3: CASSPSFWTGAGETQYF. CDR3 nucleotide sequence: TGTGCCAGCAGCCCCTCATTTTGGACAGGGGCAGGGGAGACCCAGTACTTC.

This clonotype came up a few times. The chain employs TRBV20-1 and TRBJ1-2, with D possibly matching TRBD1 (5 bases). CDR3 length equals 11 residues. CDR1 and CDR2 (germline): DFQATT, SNEGSKA (reference sequence). With 3 bases removed from V and 6 bases from J, the gap between germline ends came to 8 bases. CDR3: CSARAGNGYTF. CDR3 bases: TGCAGTGCTAGGGCAGGGAATGGCTACACCTTC.

The genes are TRBV6-5 and TRBJ1-1; unclear D gene. The CDR3 runs 14 residues. V gave up 0 bases and J gave up 3 bases, with 8 bases separating them. Germline lookup yields CDR1 MNHEY and CDR2 SVGAGI. The CDR3 reads CASSYSTVYTEAFF. Here the CDR3 DNA reads TGTGCCAGCAGTTACTCGACCGTGTACACTGAAGCTTTCTTT.

This chain uses TRBV7-2 with TRBJ2-3, with D maybe TRBD1 (6 bases). Per the germline V gene, CDR1 is SGHTA and CDR2 is FQGNSA. CDR3 length: 15 residues. The V and J ends lost 5 bases and 0 bases respectively, with 12 bases between them. The CDR3 loop is CASSRDRTSTDTQYF. The CDR3 nucleotides are TGTGCCAGCAGCCGAGACAGGACTAGCACAGATACGCAGTATTTT.

This clonotype appeared a few times. The junction and the germline gene differ at one end; a read error may be behind it. The V call is TRBV6-1, the J call TRBJ1-2; D may be TRBD1 (5 bases). Germline-derived CDR1 and CDR2 are MNHNS and SASEGT. This CDR3 region has 13 residues. As DNA, the CDR3 is TGTGCCAGCAGCGAGACAGAGAACTATGGCCACACCTTC. It yields the protein CASSETENYGHTF.

The rearrangement joins TRBV6-6 to TRBJ1-2, with TRBD1 matching 9 bases. The CDR3 has 15 amino acids. CDR1 MNHNY and CDR2 SVGAGI come from the germline V gene (reference sequence). Unmatched junction bases numbered 5, after V lost 0 bases and J lost 6 bases. CDR3 sequence (DNA): TGTGCCAGCAGTTACTCGCTAGACAGGGGGAATGGCTACACCTTC. Residues: CASSYSLDRGNGYTF.

This clonotype appeared a few times. The chain employs TRBV14 and TRBJ2-1; 10 positions agree with TRBD2. CDR1 is SGHDN, CDR2 FVKESK, per germline. V shed 0 bases, J shed 8 bases, and the junction held 7 bases outside the gene matches. This CDR3 region has 16 residues. CDR3 DNA: TGTGCCAGCAGCCAAGATTGGCTAGCGGGAGTGGATGAGCAGTTCTTC. This sequence encodes CASSQDWLAGVDEQFF. Drawing the rest from reference TRBV14 and TRBJ2-1, the complete variable domain is EAGVTQFPSHSVIEKGQTVTLRCDPISGHDNLYWYRRVMGKEIKFLLHFVKESKQDESGMPNNRFLAERTGGTYSTLKVQPAELEDSGVYFCASSQDWLAGVDEQFFGPGTRLTVL.

The rearrangement uses TRBV18 and TRBJ2-7; 7 positions match TRBD1. The length of the CDR3 is 15 residues. The trim removed 4 bases at V and 2 bases at J, leaving 8 bases unmatched. Germline V gene sequence: CDR1 KGHSH, CDR2 LQKENI. CDR3 region: CASSLGTVPTYEQYF. The DNA of the CDR3 is TGTGCCAGCTCACTTGGGACAGTGCCAACCTACGAGCAGTACTTC.

In this sample, this clonotype turned up a few times. The chain is built from TRBV11-2 and TRBJ2-5; D may be TRBD1 or TRBD2 (6 bases each). Gene TRBJ2-1 matches the end of the DNA better, so the J call may be wrong. The CDR3 length is 12 residues. Germline V lookup: CDR1 SGHAT, CDR2 FQNNGV. The CDR3 DNA reads TGTGCCAGCAGCTTAGACAGGGGAGGGCAGTTCTTC. Translating gives CASSLDRGGQFF.